This entry concerns a single TCR beta chain. Trimming cost V 3 bases and J 0 bases; bases outside gene matches: 6. The CDR3 has 15 amino acids. Germline loops: CDR1 DFQATT, CDR2 SNEGSKA (reference sequence). The data stem from a study of CD8 T cells in Susac syndrome. Reverse transcription of roughly 0.5 to 1 ug RNA was carried out with random hexamers. Amplification of TCR beta CDR3 spanned 54 Vbeta and 13 Jbeta via immunoSEQ multiplex PCR. TCRdb reprocessed the immunoSEQ multiplex PCR reads with MiXCR, giving one entry per CDR3 protein. The sample has about 250,000 distinct CDR3 sequences, about 93% seen once. The multiple sclerosis control cohort comprised treatment-naive individuals presenting with stable or active relapsing-remitting disease.

The sample taken for sequencing was CD4+ T cells from PBMCs. The chain carries TRBV20-1 and TRBJ2-5; TRBD2 matches 8 bases. This receptor was taken from a human donor with multiple sclerosis. The CDR3 sequence is CSARVLAAYQETQYF. CDR3 DNA: TGCAGTGCTAGGGTACTAGCGGCCTACCAAGAGACCCAGTACTTC.